The 16 T cell receptor beta chains below come from one sample, sequenced in a study of blood T cell repertoires in COVID-19. Here immunoSEQ multiplex PCR was the method, and the copy in TCRdb shows in-frame clones only, minus some. The profile covers under 200,000 clones, with approximately 85% appearing a single time and 4.5% to 5% taken by the ten largest. Sequenced sample: peripheral blood. The receptors shown here come from a woman at least 80 years old with acute or convalescent COVID-19.

The rearrangement joins TRBV7-3 to TRBJ2-3; D ambiguous. The germline CDR1 and CDR2 sequences are SGHTA and FQGTGA. Between the trimmed V and J ends, which lost 5 bases and 0 bases, there was a span of 12 bases. This CDR3 is built from 15 residues. The CDR3 region has the DNA TGTGCCAGCAGCCACAGTTTGTGGAGCACAGATACGCAGTATTTT. Its protein product is CASSHSLWSTDTQYF.

This clone was counted once. The chain recombines TRBV5-1 with TRBJ2-7, with D perhaps matching TRBD2 (6 bases). The CDR3 spans 18 residues. The germline gives CDR1 SGHRS, CDR2 YFSETQ. Trimming stripped 1 base from V and 2 bases from J, with 22 bases between. CDR3 in DNA: TGCGCCAGCAGCTTGATTCAAGAAGCTAGCGTACTTACCTACGAGCAGTACTTC. Translated: CASSLIQEASVLTYEQYF. The full variable domain, with the rest looked up from reference TRBV5-1 and TRBJ2-7, is KAGVTQTPRYLIKTRGQQVTLSCSPISGHRSVSWYQQTPGQGLQFLFEYFSETQRNKGNFPGRFSGRQFSNSRSEMNVSTLELGDSALYLCASSLIQEASVLTYEQYFGPGTRLTVT.

The chain carries TRBV19 and TRBJ1-1; no reliable D call. V was cut by 7 bases and J by 5 bases, with 23 bases left in between. The CDR3 extends over 16 amino acids. CDR1 is LNHDA, CDR2 SQIVND, per germline (reference sequence). The CDR3 DNA reads as TGTGCCAGTACCCGGCGAGCGACGAAAATTGGGACTGAAGCTTTCTTT. Amino acid sequence: CASTRRATKIGTEAFF.

Only a few counts were recorded for this clone. Written as DNA, the CDR3 is TGTGCCAGCAGTGAGGCGGGCTCCTACAATGAGCAGTTCTTC. As protein: CASSEAGSYNEQFF. V and J are TRBV25-1 and TRBJ2-1; D perhaps matches TRBD2 (5 bases). From germline, CDR1 is MGHDK and CDR2 SYGVNS. Trimming took off 3 bases at V and 0 bases at J, with 6 bases between the two ends. The length of the CDR3 is 14 residues. The complete variable domain, with remaining parts taken from reference TRBV25-1 and TRBJ2-1, reads EADIYQTPRYLVIGTGKKITLECSQTMGHDKMYWYQQDPGMELHLIHYSYGVNSTEKGDLSSESTVSRIRTEHFPLTLESARPSHTSQYLCASSEAGSYNEQFFGPGTRLTVL.

V and J are TRBV7-2 and TRBJ2-5, with TRBD2 matching 10 bases. The V segment lost 5 bases and the J segment 0 bases; nucleotides outside the gene matches: 3. The CDR3 runs 15 residues. Germline lookup yields CDR1 SGHTA and CDR2 FQGNSA. This CDR3 is CASSPTSGYQETQYF. The DNA for the CDR3 is TGTGCCAGCAGCCCGACTAGCGGGTACCAAGAGACCCAGTACTTC.

The rearrangement joins TRBV20-1 to TRBJ1-4; 10 positions match TRBD1. This CDR3 has 17 amino acids. The junction had 15 bases not matched to a gene; V was cut back by 3 bases and J by 8 bases. Germline V gene data show CDR1 as DFQATT and CDR2 as SNEGSKA (reference sequence). This CDR3 is CSASRGTGALPPEKLFF. CDR3 DNA sequence: TGCAGTGCTAGTAGGGGGACAGGGGCCCTACCACCAGAAAAACTGTTTTTT.

This sequence joins TRBV6-5 and TRBJ1-1; D is undetermined. The CDR3 extends over 14 amino acids. Germline loops: CDR1 MNHEY, CDR2 SVGAGI. Trimming stripped 2 bases from V and 6 bases from J, with 13 bases between. Here the CDR3 reads CASSYRQARSEAFF. DNA of the CDR3: TGTGCCAGCAGTTACAGGCAGGCCCGGTCTGAAGCTTTCTTT.

This sequence joins TRBV9 and TRBJ2-7; TRBD2 agrees at 8 bases. The germline CDR1 and CDR2 sequences are SGDLS and YYNGEE. The CDR3 totals 14 residues. V shed 2 bases and J 0 bases; nucleotides not matched to a gene: 1. The DNA for the CDR3 is TGTGCCAGCAGCGTTAGCGGGGCCTCCTACGAGCAGTACTTC. This encodes CASSVSGASYEQYF.

The rearrangement links TRBV7-9 to TRBJ2-5; 8 bases are shared with TRBD1. Germline CDR1 is SEHNR and CDR2 is FQNEAQ (reference sequence). The CDR3 is 16 amino acids. V trimming: 4 bases; J trimming: 2 bases; junction bases outside the gene matches: 9. Here the CDR3 reads CASSSAGTGPQETQYF. CDR3 nucleotides: TGTGCCAGCAGCTCCGCCGGGACAGGTCCGCAAGAGACCCAGTACTTC. The variable domain in full, with the rest retrieved from reference TRBV7-9 and TRBJ2-5, is DTGVSQNPRHKITKRGQNVTFRCDPISEHNRLYWYRQTLGQGPEFLTYFQNEAQLEKSRLLSDRFSAERPKGSFSTLEIQRTEQGDSAMYLCASSSAGTGPQETQYFGPGTRLLVL.

The chain combines TRBV7-8 with TRBJ1-5, with 7 bases that match TRBD1. Trimming took 5 bases from V and 2 from J; bases not matched to a gene: 3. The CDR3 covers 14 residues. Germline V gene data show CDR1 as SGHVS and CDR2 as FQNEAQ. The CDR3 DNA reads as TGTGCCAGCAGCGATGGACAGGGCAATCAGCCCCAGCATTTT. Protein sequence: CASSDGQGNQPQHF. Full variable domain (rest looked up from reference TRBV7-8 and TRBJ1-5): GAGVSQSPRYKVAKRGQDVALRCDPISGHVSLFWYQQALGQGPEFLTYFQNEAQLDKSGLPSDRFFAERPEGSVSTLKIQRTQQEDSAVYLCASSDGQGNQPQHFGDGTRLSIL.

This chain joins TRBV21-1 and TRBJ1-6; the D call TRBD1 from the table was never checked on the DNA. TRBV21-1 is annotated as a pseudogene. This CDR3 region has 16 residues. In DNA, the CDR3 is TGTGCCAGCAGCATAACGGGACAGGGGGCTAATTCACCCCTCCACTTT. Protein: CASSITGQGANSPLHF.

V is TRBV7-2 and J is TRBJ2-5; D perhaps matches TRBD2 (5 bases). The CDR3 runs 14 residues. V was clipped by 3 bases and J by 3 bases, with 11 bases between them. In germline, CDR1 is SGHTA, CDR2 FQGNSA. The DNA for the CDR3 is TGTGCCAGCAGCTTGAGCGGCTATAAAGAGACCCAGTACTTC. It encodes CASSLSGYKETQYF.

This clone was detected only a few times. V is TRBV12-5 and J is TRBJ2-7; tentatively, D is TRBD2 (5 bases). V lost 3 bases and J lost 0, with 15 bases in between. From germline, CDR1 is LGHNT and CDR2 FRNRAP. There are 16 residues in the CDR3. The CDR3 spells CASGLRVVASSYEQYF. DNA for the CDR3: TGTGCTAGTGGTTTACGGGTCGTAGCGAGCTCCTACGAGCAGTACTTC.

The chain employs TRBV12-3 or TRBV12-4 and TRBJ1-2; D remains unclear. The ends were cut back, 6 bases at V and 4 bases at J, with 9 bases in the middle. The CDR3 has 12 amino acids. The CDR3 reads CASSSLSYGYTF. The CDR3 region has the DNA TGTGCCAGCAGCAGTCTCAGCTATGGCTACACCTTC.

The chain has TRBV23-1 and TRBJ1-3; D possibly corresponds to TRBD1 (6 bases). TRBV23-1 is labeled an ORF, and its function is uncertain. V was cut by 2 bases and J by 6 bases, with 20 bases left in between. The length of the CDR3 is 17 residues. The CDR3 reads CASSQGGPIIAQNTIYF. The CDR3 bases are TGCGCCAGCAGTCAAGGGGGCCCCATTATAGCCCAAAACACCATATATTTT.

This rearrangement joins TRBV28 to TRBJ1-5; D not certain. Germline lookup yields CDR1 MDHEN and CDR2 SYDVKM. Trimming removed 2 bases from V and 5 bases from J, with 10 bases in between. CDR3 length: 14 amino acids. CDR3 protein: CASSLGRGDQPQHF. CDR3 bases: TGTGCCAGCAGTTTAGGGCGGGGTGATCAGCCCCAGCATTTT.